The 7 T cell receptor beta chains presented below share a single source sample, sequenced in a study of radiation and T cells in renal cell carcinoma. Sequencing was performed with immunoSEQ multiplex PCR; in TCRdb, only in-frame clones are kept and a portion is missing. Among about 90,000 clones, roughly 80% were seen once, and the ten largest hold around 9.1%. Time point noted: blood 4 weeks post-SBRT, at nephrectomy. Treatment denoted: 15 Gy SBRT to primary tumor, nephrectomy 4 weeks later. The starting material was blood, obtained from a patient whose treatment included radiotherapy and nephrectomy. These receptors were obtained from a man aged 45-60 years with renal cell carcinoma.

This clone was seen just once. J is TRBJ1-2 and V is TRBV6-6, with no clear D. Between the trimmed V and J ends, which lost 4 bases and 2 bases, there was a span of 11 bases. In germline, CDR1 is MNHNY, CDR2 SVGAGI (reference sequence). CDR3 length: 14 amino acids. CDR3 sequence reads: CASSSPDVNYGYTF. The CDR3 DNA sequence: TGTGCCAGCAGTTCCCCGGACGTAAACTATGGCTACACCTTC.

CDR3 loop: CASSSGTRGYGYTF. In nucleotides, the CDR3 is TGTGCCAGCAGTTCCGGAACGAGGGGGTATGGCTACACCTTC. The gene calls are TRBV27 and TRBJ1-2, with D possibly TRBD1 on 6 matching bases. V lost 4 bases and J lost 5, with 14 bases in between. The CDR3 length is 14 residues. Germline V CDR1 and CDR2: MNHEY, SMNVEV (reference sequence).

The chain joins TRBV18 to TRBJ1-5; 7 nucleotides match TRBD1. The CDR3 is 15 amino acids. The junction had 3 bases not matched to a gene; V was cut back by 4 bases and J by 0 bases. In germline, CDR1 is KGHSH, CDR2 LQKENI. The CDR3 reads CASSRQGDSNQPQHF. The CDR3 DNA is TGTGCCAGCTCACGACAGGGTGATAGCAATCAGCCCCAGCATTTT.

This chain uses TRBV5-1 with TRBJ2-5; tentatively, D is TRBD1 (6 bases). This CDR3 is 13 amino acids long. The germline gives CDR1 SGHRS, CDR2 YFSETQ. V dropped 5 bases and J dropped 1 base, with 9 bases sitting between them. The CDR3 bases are TGCGCCAGCAGACAGGGCTTCCAAGAGACCCAGTACTTC. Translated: CASRQGFQETQYF.

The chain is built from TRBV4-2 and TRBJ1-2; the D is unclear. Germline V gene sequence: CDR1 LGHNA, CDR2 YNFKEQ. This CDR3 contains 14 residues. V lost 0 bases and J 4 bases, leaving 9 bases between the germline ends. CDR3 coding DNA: TGTGCCAGCAGCCAAGAGAGGACGGGCTATGGCTACACCTTC. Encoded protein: CASSQERTGYGYTF.

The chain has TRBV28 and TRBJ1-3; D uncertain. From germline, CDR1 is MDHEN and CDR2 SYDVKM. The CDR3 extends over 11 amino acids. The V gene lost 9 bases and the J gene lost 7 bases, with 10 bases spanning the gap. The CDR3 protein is CASQEVNTIYF. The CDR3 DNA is TGTGCCAGTCAGGAGGTGAACACCATATATTTT.

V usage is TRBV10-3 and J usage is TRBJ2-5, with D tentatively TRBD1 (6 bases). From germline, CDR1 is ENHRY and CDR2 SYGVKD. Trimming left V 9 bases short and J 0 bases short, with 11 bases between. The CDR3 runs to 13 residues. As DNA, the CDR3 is TGTGCCATTTCTCAGGGGTACCAAGAGACCCAGTACTTC. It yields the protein CAISQGYQETQYF.